This T cell receptor beta chain was recovered during a study of a mutant IDH1 vaccine in newly diagnosed glioma. This clone showed up just a few times. What it binds is unknown. The ends were cut back, 0 bases at V and 3 bases at J, with 7 bases in the middle. The V gene's germline CDR1 is LGHNA and CDR2 YNFKEQ. The length of the CDR3 is 14 residues. Specified time point: week 11, during vaccination. In every dose of vaccine, 300 ug of mutant IDH1 20-mer peptide was given alongside topical imiquimod. Clones were sequenced by immunoSEQ multiplex PCR, and TCRdb holds only the in-frame ones, with some missing. The table includes 35,000 or so clones, 80% detected once.

This TCR was recovered from a woman aged 25 to 45 with glioma. Some clones in this sample may be carry-over from other donors' samples. Material: peripheral blood mononuclear cells (PBMCs), obtained from a glioma patient whose treatment included an IDH1 peptide vaccine. The genes are TRBV4-2 and TRBJ2-3; D might be TRBD2 (6 bases). This chain's CDR3 is CASSQDGSTDTQYF. The CDR3 DNA reads TGTGCCAGCAGCCAAGACGGGAGTACAGATACGCAGTATTTT.